What follows is one T cell receptor (beta chain) and its context. Antigen: not known. Scientists made TCR beta cDNA using 5'RACE template switching with UMIs. After re-calling the 5' RACE reads, TCRdb lists one entry per CDR3 protein, DNA absent. Its table lists approximately 380,000 distinct CDR3 sequences. This sample was taken from a study of T cells expressing NK-cell markers. Across the whole study: From sorted CD3+CD56+NKG2C+, CD3+CD56+NKG2C- and CD3+CD56-NKG2C+ T cells came the TCR beta repertoires. Overall study findings and caveats: Among CD8+ T cells from roughly six donors, dominant NKG2C+ clonotypes accounted for about 1.0-7.0%.

CDR3 length: 15 residues. Germline V gene lookup returns CDR1 MDHEN and CDR2 SYDVKM. The chain employs TRBV28 and TRBJ2-7; TCRdb outputs TRBD1, but without DNA this stays unchecked. The source material was blood T cells: a sorted CD56 or NKG2C T cell subset, CD4+ or CD8+ T cells, or bulk PBMC T cells (not recorded which). The clonotype was recovered from a man aged 18-70 years in good health. The CDR3: CASSLMATGGREQYF.